These T cell receptor beta chains were read from a single sample in a study of blood T cell repertoires in COVID-19. Some clones are missing from TCRdb's copy, which holds only in-frame ones; the method was immunoSEQ multiplex PCR. The sample consists of hundreds of thousands of clones, around 88% of them appearing once. Sequenced input: PBMCs or T cells enriched from blood (not recorded which). These receptor sequences come from a woman aged 40 to 55 who had recovered from COVID-19. Both conserved end residues are part of each CDR3. D genes are given only for firm matches. Clone size is stated in some rows and not others, as once, few, many or a class when expanded.

CDR3aa	CDR3nt	j_gene	v_gene	d_gene	abundance
CASSAGITGKINQPQHF	TGTGCCAGCAGTGCGGGAATAACAGGGAAAATCAATCAGCCCCAGCATTTT	TRBJ1-5	TRBV6-1	.	.
CASSLRQGTYEQYF	TGTGCCAGCAGTCTAAGACAGGGTACCTACGAGCAGTACTTC	TRBJ2-7	TRBV28	TRBD1	.
CSVGLAGYTDTQYF	TGCAGCGTTGGACTAGCGGGGTACACAGATACGCAGTATTTT	TRBJ2-3	TRBV29-1	TRBD2	.
CAISEPFTVYGYTF	TGTGCCATCAGTGAGCCCTTTACAGTCTATGGCTACACCTTC	TRBJ1-2	TRBV10-3	.	once
CASSPQMNTEAFF	TGTGCCAGCAGTCCGCAGATGAACACTGAAGCTTTCTTT	TRBJ1-1	TRBV27	.	.
CASSLGGLAGAETQYF	TGTGCCAGCAGCTTAGGGGGACTAGCGGGAGCGGAGACCCAGTACTTC	TRBJ2-5	TRBV7-9	TRBD2	once
CASSQDWLGEISYEQYF	TGCGCCAGCAGCCAAGATTGGTTAGGGGAAATTTCTTACGAGCAGTACTTC	TRBJ2-7	TRBV4-1	.	few
CASSQGTGQTWYF	TGTGCCAGCAGCCAAGGAACAGGGCAGACTTGGTACTTC	TRBJ2-7	TRBV3-1/TRBV3-2	.	once
CASMLRGGQETQYF	TGTGCCAGCATGCTCCGGGGGGGGCAAGAGACCCAGTACTTC	TRBJ2-5	TRBV2	TRBD2	.
CSASPGTEAFF	TGCAGTGCTAGTCCCGGGACTGAAGCTTTCTTT	TRBJ1-1	TRBV20-1	.	.
CASSVRGEGTDTQYF	TGTGCCAGCAGTGTCAGGGGAGAGGGCACAGATACGCAGTATTTT	TRBJ2-3	TRBV28	.	.
CASLSRAADTQYF	TGTGCCAGCCTCTCGAGGGCTGCCGATACGCAGTATTTT	TRBJ2-3	TRBV6-5	.	.
CASSLGRGGYTF	TGTGCCAGCAGTTTGGGAAGAGGGGGCTACACCTTC	TRBJ1-2	TRBV12-3/TRBV12-4	.	once
CASTESQGRMNTEAFF	TGTGCCAGCACTGAATCGCAGGGGAGAATGAACACTGAAGCTTTCTTT	TRBJ1-1	TRBV2	.	.
CASSYKGTGRGTEAFF	TGTGCCAGCAGTTACAAGGGGACAGGGAGAGGCACTGAAGCTTTCTTT	TRBJ1-1	TRBV6-5	TRBD1	.
CASRIGGAVSYNEQFF	TGTGCCAGCAGAATAGGGGGAGCGGTGAGCTACAATGAGCAGTTCTTC	TRBJ2-1	TRBV28	.	.
CASSWGTSGRSYEQYF	TGTGCCAGCAGCTGGGGGACTAGCGGGAGGTCCTACGAGCAGTACTTC	TRBJ2-7	TRBV7-2	TRBD2	few
CSASPPFSGSSYEQYF	TGCAGTGCTAGTCCCCCTTTTAGCGGGAGTTCCTACGAGCAGTACTTC	TRBJ2-7	TRBV20-1	TRBD2	.
CASSIGTSEDTQYF	TGTGCCAGTAGTATTGGGACTAGCGAAGATACGCAGTATTTT	TRBJ2-3	TRBV19	TRBD2	.
CASSTGGVLTPPGTEAFF	TGTGCCAGTAGTACCGGCGGAGTCCTTACACCCCCTGGGACTGAAGCTTTCTTT	TRBJ1-1	TRBV19	.	.